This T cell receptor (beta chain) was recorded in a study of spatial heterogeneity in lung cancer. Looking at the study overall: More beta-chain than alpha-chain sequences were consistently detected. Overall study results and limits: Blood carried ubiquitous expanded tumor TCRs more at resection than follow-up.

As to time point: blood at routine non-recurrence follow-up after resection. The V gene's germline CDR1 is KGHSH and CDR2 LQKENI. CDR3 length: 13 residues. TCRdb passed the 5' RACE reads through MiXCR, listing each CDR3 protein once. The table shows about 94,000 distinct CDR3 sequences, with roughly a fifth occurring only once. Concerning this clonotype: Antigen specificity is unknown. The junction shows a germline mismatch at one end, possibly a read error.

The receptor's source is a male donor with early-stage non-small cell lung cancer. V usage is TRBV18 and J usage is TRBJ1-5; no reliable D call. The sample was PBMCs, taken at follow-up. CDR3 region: CASTPTVDQPQHF. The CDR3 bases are TGTGCCAGCACACCCACAGTCGATCAGCCCCAGCATTTT.